Listed below are T cell receptor beta chains from one sample, sequenced in a study of vaccination and CD4 T cells after COVID-19. Antigens for these TCRs are unknown. TCRdb used MiXCR to reprocess the PCR reads, holding one entry per CDR3 protein. The sample lists over 15,000 distinct CDR3 sequences, 36% seen once, with about 23% in the top ten. This sample comprised CD4+ T cells from blood, cultured in vitro, obtained before SARS-CoV-2 vaccination. All receptors derive from a human donor who received a COVID-19 vaccine. CDR3s include the opening cysteine and the closing phenylalanine or tryptophan. A D gene is named only where the DNA matches it firmly. Part of the rows lack a size; the others show once, few, many or a class for expanded clones.

clone size	D gene	V gene	J gene	CDR3 DNA	CDR3 protein
NA	NA	TRBV25-1	TRBJ2-2	TGTGCCAGCAGGGATATCGGGCTCACCGGGGAGCTGTTTTTT	CASRDIGLTGELFF
NA	NA	TRBV29-1	TRBJ1-4	TGCAGCGTTCGGACTTGGGGTCGAGGTGAAAAACTGTTTTTT	CSVRTWGRGEKLFF
few	NA	TRBV19	TRBJ2-5	TGTGCCAGTAGTCCACTTGGTGGGGGTAAAGAGACCCAGTACTTC	CASSPLGGGKETQYF
NA	TRBD2	TRBV14	TRBJ2-3	TGTGCCAGCAGCCAAGTTTTGGGAGGGGTGGTGGCAGATACGCAGTATTTT	CASSQVLGGVVADTQYF
few	NA	TRBV23-1	TRBJ2-5	TGCGCCAGCAGTCAAGGTGCCGGCCAAGAGACCCAGTACTTC	CASSQGAGQETQYF
few	TRBD1	TRBV2	TRBJ1-2	TGTGCCAGCAGGGATACAGGGGACTATGGCTACACCTTC	CASRDTGDYGYTF
NA	NA	TRBV20-1	TRBJ1-6	TGCAGTGCTTGGAAGGCAGGGGATAATTCACCCCTCCACTTT	CSAWKAGDNSPLHF
NA	TRBD1	TRBV30	TRBJ2-7	TGTGCCTGGAGTTGGACAGGGGGGTTGGAGTACTTC	CAWSWTGGLEYF
few	NA	TRBV15	TRBJ2-5	TGTGCCACCAGCAGAGATCCCCCCAGACAGAGTATCGGGGAGACCCAGTACTTC	CATSRDPPRQSIGETQYF
NA	TRBD1	TRBV6-1	TRBJ2-7	TGTGCCAGACTACCGGGACAGGGGATTTCCTACGAGCAGTACTTC	CARLPGQGISYEQYF
NA	TRBD1	TRBV2	TRBJ1-2	TGTGCCAGCACCAAGGACAGGACCCGGGGGGGGGGCTACACCTTC	CASTKDRTRGGGYTF
NA	NA	TRBV6-1	TRBJ1-3	TGTGCCAGCAGTGAAATCTCCGTTCCTGGAAACACCATATATTTT	CASSEISVPGNTIYF
few	TRBD1	TRBV6-1	TRBJ1-5	TGTGCCAGAGGGGACAGGGTAGGTGGTAGCAATCAGCCCCAGCATTTT	CARGDRVGGSNQPQHF
NA	NA	TRBV6-1	TRBJ1-5	TGTGCCAGCATGCGCGCACAGGGATTCGATCAGCCCCAGCATTTT	CASMRAQGFDQPQHF
NA	NA	TRBV2	TRBJ1-3	TGTGCCAGCAGTGAAGCATCGGCAGGGAGAAACACCATATATTTT	CASSEASAGRNTIYF
NA	TRBD2	TRBV20-1	TRBJ2-3	TGCAGTGCTTACATTAGCGGGGGGGCCTCGACAGATACGCAGTATTTT	CSAYISGGASTDTQYF
NA	TRBD2	TRBV7-2	TRBJ2-3	TGTGCCAGCAGCTTGAAGACTAGCGGGGTGACAGGGAACACGCAGTATTTT	CASSLKTSGVTGNTQYF
few	NA	TRBV6-5	TRBJ2-2	TGTGCCAGCAGTTTTGGGGCTAACACCGGGGAGCTGTTTTTT	CASSFGANTGELFF
few	TRBD1	TRBV15	TRBJ2-1	TGTGCCACCTCAGGGGGCAGGGGCAAGCTTCAGTTCTTC	CATSGGRGKLQFF
NA	NA	TRBV30	TRBJ2-7	TGTGCCTGGAGAGGCGGGTACGAGCAGTACTTC	CAWRGGYEQYF
few	TRBD2	TRBV20-1	TRBJ2-1	TGCAGTGCTTGGACTAGCGGGGGGACGTTCAATGAGCAGTTCTTC	CSAWTSGGTFNEQFF
NA	NA	TRBV12-5	TRBJ1-1	TGTGCTAGTGGTTTGGGGGAAGCGATGAACACTGAAGCTTTCTTT	CASGLGEAMNTEAFF
once	NA	TRBV20-1	TRBJ2-7	TGCAGTGCCCAAGGAAGGGGTATCTCCTACGAGCAGTACTTC	CSAQGRGISYEQYF
NA	TRBD1	TRBV28	TRBJ2-7	TGTGCCAGCAGTTTAAGGCGGACAGGCTCCTACGAGCAGTACTTC	CASSLRRTGSYEQYF
NA	NA	TRBV5-1	TRBJ1-2	TGCGCCAGCAGCGAGGACAGCTTCTATGGCTACACCTTC	CASSEDSFYGYTF
NA	NA	TRBV21-1	TRBJ1-2	TGTGCCAGCAGCAAAAGTGGGGAACAGGGGGCTCGTGGCTACACCTTC	CASSKSGEQGARGYTF
NA	TRBD1	TRBV10-3	TRBJ1-1	TGTGCCATCAGATTGACAGGGGGAGAGAACACTGAAGCTTTCTTT	CAIRLTGGENTEAFF
NA	TRBD2	TRBV20-1	TRBJ2-3	TGCACTTCTAGCGGGGGGGTACCAGATACGCAGTATTTT	CTSSGGVPDTQYF